What follows is one TCR beta chain and its context. The specificity of this receptor is unknown. Per-nucleotide qualities are absent, and no much larger clonotype sits a single base away. The trial excluded patients who had a history of autoimmune disease or were on systemic immunosuppression. In every dose cohort, peripheral blood was drawn for TCR sequencing at baseline, cycle 4 day 1, and cycle 7 day 1. The samples were taken from a phase I, first-in-human, multicenter, open-label dose-escalation trial of ivuxolimab. Adults with locally advanced or metastatic head and neck squamous cell, hepatocellular, melanoma or renal cell carcinoma were enrolled in the trial. Before TCR sequencing, CD4+ T cells and CD8+ T cells from peripheral blood were sorted into separate populations. The sample originates from a study of OX40 agonist ivuxolimab in advanced cancers. Regarding the complete study: Ivuxolimab was a fully human IgG2 agonistic monoclonal antibody targeting the costimulatory receptor OX40 (CD134). Intravenous ivuxolimab was administered to patients every 2 weeks at six dose levels: 0.01, 0.1, 0.3, 1.5, 3 and 10 mg/kg. Of the roughly 52 dose-escalation patients, hepatocellular carcinoma was present in about 20, melanoma in roughly 15, renal cell carcinoma in 9 and head and neck cancer in 9. A male proportion of 70% to 90% and a mean age of about 60 years, ranging from roughly 23 to 90, were recorded for the dose-escalation cohort. Patients were allowed to have had prior anti-PD-1, anti-PD-L1 or anti-CTLA-4 therapy, and 40% of the dose-escalation patients had been treated with checkpoint inhibitors. Partial responses occurred in three dose-escalation patients, of whom one had hepatocellular carcinoma and two had cutaneous melanoma. Peripheral TCRbeta sequencing aimed to test whether ivuxolimab altered TCR sequence diversity and caused clonal T-cell expansion. The monotherapy dose-escalation portion (N = 52 patients) of the phase I ivuxolimab trial is reported in the paper. Study-level results and caveats: In the 0.1-3.0 mg/kg groups, partial responders had among the lowest normalized peripheral clonal expansion, particularly in CD8+ T cells. At doses of 0.1 to 3.0 mg/kg, clonal expansion of both CD4+ and CD8+ blood T cells was observed from baseline to week 6. Low levels of normalized T-cell clonal expansion were also shown by some nonresponding patients. The antigen specificity of the peripheral T cells that underwent clonal expansion was not determined. After ivuxolimab, CD8+ T cells had more expanded clones than CD4+ T cells on average.

V trim: 0 bases; J trim: 9 bases; unmatched bases: 12. CDR1 and CDR2 are read off the germline V gene as LGHNA and YNFKEQ. The CDR3 holds 19 amino acids from the cysteine to the phenylalanine. The DNA shown is the 57-base CDR3, in frame from base 1. For sequencing of the TCRbeta CDR3 region, genomic DNA was extracted from the sorted cells. The immunoSEQ Assay was used to sequence the TCRbeta CDR3 regions. Entries here come from immuneACCESS through TCRdb and include only in-frame sequences with V and J called. Some clones fail to appear in such tables; in the studies checked, an unresolved V gene covers under half of the shortfall, and the cause of the remainder is unknown. Present in this sample are around 76,000 clones, around 83% of which were seen just once. The ten largest account for roughly 8% of the sample.

The TCR sequence derives from an adult with an advanced solid tumor such as melanoma, head and neck, liver or kidney cancer. The chain links TRBV4-2 with TRBJ2-1; TRBD2 matches 15 bases in the middle. This specimen was CD4+ or CD8+ T cells sorted from blood, taken in a trial of the OX40 agonist ivuxolimab. The sequenced DNA is TGTGCCAGCAGCCAAGACCCCCCCACCGGACTAGCGGGGGGGGGTGAGCAGTTCTTC. Its protein is CASSQDPPTGLAGGGEQFF.